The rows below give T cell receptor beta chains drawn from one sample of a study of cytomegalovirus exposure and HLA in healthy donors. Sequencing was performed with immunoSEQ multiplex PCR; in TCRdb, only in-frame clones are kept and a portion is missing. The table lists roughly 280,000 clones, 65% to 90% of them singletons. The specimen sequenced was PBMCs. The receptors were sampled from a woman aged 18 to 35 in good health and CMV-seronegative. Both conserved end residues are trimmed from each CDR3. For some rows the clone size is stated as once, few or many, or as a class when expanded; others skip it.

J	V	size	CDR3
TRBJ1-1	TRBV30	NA	AREGRTEAF
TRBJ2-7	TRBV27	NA	ASYRQDSYEQY
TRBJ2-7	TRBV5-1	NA	ASSLAGTGDYEQY
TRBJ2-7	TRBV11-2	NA	ASSLGTGGYEQY
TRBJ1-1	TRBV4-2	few	ASSQDRGTEAF
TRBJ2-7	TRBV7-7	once	ASSPWTGGKDEQY
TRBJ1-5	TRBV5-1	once	ASSLGTGREPQH
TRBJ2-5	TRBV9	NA	ASSVARRGEETQY
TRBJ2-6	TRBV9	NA	ASSAQGSRANVLT
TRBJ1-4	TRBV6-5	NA	ASSSFQGRNEKLF
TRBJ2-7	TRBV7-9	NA	ASSLDWEQY
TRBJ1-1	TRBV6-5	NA	ASSYSRYTEAF
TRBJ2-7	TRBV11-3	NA	ASSLVASTYEQY
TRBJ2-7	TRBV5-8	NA	ASSLGPGDYEQY
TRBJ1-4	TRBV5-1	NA	ASSLGQGAGEKLF
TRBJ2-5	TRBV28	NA	ASSLRGQETQY
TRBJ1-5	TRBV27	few	ASSFWGSRQPQH
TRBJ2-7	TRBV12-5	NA	ASGLVPGQIYEQY
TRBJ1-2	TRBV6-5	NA	ASSYLGTGGYGYT
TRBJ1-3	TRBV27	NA	ASSFHRGGNTIY
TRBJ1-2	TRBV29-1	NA	SADRQFSDNYGYT
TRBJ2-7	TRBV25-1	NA	ASSELGTGDEQY
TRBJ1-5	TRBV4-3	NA	ASSQDLGGSQH
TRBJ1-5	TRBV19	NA	ASSILQGRGDQPQH
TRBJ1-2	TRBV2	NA	ASSVTRDRGQGGYT
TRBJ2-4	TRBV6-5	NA	ASRQGVLAKNIQY
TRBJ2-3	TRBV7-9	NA	ASSHERVRQY
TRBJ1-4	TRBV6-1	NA	ASSDAPGGTLGLTYEKLF
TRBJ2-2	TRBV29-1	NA	SVVTFANTGELF
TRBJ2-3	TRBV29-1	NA	SVGATSRADTQY
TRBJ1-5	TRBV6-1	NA	ASGGGQGAPQPQH
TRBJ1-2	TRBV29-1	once	SVEEPGEPPYGYT
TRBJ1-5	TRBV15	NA	ATSRQGPGNQPQH
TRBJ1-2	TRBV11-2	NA	ASSLRAEVANYGYT
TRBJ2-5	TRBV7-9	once	ASRRTGVQETQY
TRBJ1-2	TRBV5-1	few	ASSLTDNYGYT
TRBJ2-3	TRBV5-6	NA	ASSHDLAGSTDTQY
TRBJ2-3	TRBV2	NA	ASSDLREVTDTQY
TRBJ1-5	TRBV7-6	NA	ASSLQGQNQPQH
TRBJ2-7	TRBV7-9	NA	ASSTTGWKVYEQY
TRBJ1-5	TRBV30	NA	AWGPGQNQPQH
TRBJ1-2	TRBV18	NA	ASSPRDRGGYGYT
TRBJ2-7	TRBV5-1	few	ASSLGTGAYEQY
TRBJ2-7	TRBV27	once	ASSLETGPTYEQY
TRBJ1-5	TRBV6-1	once	ASSEARPQAQH